This TCR beta chain is from a study of post-analysis software for immune sequencing data. Notes on the study in general: The study found significantly lower normalized Chao1 diversity in multiple sclerosis patients than in controls. Patients used four to six TRBV segments, including TRBV5-6, TRBV5-1 and TRBV20-1, more often than controls. Strong co-clustering by F measure linked samples that shared a preparation batch.

This CDR3 is 14 amino acids long. Trimming removed 5 bases from V and 2 bases from J, with 12 bases in between. Germline V gene sequence: CDR1 SGHRS, CDR2 YFSETQ. cDNA libraries of TCR beta carried unique molecular identifiers. A population of about 0.85 to 11 million T cells gave rise to about half a million cDNA molecules. From the PCR reads, TCRdb called clonotypes with MiXCR, one entry per CDR3 protein. The sample holds about 770,000 distinct CDR3 sequences, 40% to 55% seen once. This clonotype has a handful of counts. The antigen is undetermined. V gene TRBV5-1 combines with J gene TRBJ2-3, with unresolved D. The sequence was collected from a girl under 18 with multiple sclerosis. Sequenced sample: blood. The CDR3: CASRLEFFTDTQYF. CDR3 nucleotide sequence: TGCGCCAGCAGGCTGGAATTCTTCACAGATACGCAGTATTTT.